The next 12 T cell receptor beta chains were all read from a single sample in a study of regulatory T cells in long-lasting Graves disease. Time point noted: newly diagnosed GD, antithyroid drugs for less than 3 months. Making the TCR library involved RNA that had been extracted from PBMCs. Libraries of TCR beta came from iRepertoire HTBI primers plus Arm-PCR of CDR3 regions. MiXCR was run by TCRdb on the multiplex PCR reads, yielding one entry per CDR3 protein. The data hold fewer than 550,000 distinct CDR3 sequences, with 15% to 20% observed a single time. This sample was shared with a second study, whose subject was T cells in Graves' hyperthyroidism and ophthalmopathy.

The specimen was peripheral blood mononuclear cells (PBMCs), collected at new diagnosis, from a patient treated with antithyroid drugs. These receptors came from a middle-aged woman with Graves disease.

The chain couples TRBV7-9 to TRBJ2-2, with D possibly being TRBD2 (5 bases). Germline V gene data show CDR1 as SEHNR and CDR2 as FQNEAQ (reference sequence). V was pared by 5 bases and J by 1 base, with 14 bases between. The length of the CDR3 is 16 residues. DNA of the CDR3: TGTGCCAGCAGCCCAATGGGAGACCTGAACACCGGGGAGCTGTTTTTT. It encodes CASSPMGDLNTGELFF.

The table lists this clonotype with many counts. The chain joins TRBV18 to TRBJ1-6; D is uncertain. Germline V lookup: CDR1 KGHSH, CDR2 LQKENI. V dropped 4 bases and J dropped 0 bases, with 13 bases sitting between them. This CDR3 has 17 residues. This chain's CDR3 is CASSQTRESSYNSPLHF. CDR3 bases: TGTGCCAGCTCACAAACACGGGAGAGCTCCTATAATTCACCCCTCCACTTT.

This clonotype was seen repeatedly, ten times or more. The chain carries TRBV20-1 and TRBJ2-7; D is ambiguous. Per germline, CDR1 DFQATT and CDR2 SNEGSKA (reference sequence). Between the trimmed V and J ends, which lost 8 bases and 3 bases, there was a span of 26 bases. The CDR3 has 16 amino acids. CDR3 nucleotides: TGCAGTCCTATAATGTCAACCCGGGTCTCGGGCTACGAGCAGTACTTC. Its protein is CSPIMSTRVSGYEQYF.

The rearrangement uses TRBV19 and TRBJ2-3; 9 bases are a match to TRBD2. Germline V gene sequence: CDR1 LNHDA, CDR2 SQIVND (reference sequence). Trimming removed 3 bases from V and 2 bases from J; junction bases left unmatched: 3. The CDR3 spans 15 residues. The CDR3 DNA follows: TGTGCCAGTAGTATCACTAGCGGGTTCACAGATACGCAGTATTTT. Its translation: CASSITSGFTDTQYF.

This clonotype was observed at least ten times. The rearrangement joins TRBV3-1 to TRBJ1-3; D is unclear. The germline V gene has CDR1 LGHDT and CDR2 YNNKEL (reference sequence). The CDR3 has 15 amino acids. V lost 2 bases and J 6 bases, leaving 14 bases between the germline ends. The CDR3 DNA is TGTGCCAGCAGCCAAAACAGATTACTCGAAAACACCATATATTTT. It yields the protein CASSQNRLLENTIYF.

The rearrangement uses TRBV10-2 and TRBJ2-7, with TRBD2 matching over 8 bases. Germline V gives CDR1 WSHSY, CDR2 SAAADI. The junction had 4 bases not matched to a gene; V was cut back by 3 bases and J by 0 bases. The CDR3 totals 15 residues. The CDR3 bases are TGCGCCAGCAGTGATTTAGCGGGGCTCTCCTACGAGCAGTACTTC. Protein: CASSDLAGLSYEQYF.

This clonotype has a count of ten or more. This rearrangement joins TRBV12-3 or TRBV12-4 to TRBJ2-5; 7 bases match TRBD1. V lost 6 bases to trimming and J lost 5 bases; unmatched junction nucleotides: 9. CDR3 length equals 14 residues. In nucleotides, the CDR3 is TGTGCCAGCAGACCTGAGACAGGGATTGAGACCCAGTACTTC. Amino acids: CASRPETGIETQYF.

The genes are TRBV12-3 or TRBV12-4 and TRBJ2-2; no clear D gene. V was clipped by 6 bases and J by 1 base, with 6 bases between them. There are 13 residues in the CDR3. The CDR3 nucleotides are TGTGCCAGCAGAGGTCTGAACACCGGGGAGCTGTTTTTT. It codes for CASRGLNTGELFF.

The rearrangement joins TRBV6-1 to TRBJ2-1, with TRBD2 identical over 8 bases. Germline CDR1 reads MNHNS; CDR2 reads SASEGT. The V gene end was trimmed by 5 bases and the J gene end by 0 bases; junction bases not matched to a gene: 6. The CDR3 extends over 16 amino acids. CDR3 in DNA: TGTGCCAGCAGTAAACTAGCGGACAGCTCCTACAATGAGCAGTTCTTC. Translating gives CASSKLADSSYNEQFF.

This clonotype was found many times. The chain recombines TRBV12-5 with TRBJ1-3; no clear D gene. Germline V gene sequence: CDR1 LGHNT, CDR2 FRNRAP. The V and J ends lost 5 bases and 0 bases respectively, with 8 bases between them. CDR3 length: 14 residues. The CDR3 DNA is TGTGCTAGTGGTCCGGACGGCTCTGGAAACACCATATATTTT. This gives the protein CASGPDGSGNTIYF.

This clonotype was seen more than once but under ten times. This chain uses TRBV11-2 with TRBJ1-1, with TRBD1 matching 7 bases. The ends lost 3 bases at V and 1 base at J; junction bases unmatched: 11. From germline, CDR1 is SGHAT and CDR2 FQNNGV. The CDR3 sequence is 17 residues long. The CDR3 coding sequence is TGTGCCAGCAGCTTTAAACCGACAGGGACCGGGAACACTGAAGCTTTCTTT. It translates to CASSFKPTGTGNTEAFF.

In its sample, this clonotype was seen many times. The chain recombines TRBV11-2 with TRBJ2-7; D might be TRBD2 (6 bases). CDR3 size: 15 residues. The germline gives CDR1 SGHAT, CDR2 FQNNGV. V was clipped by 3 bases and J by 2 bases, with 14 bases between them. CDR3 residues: CASSFSAEGTYEQYF. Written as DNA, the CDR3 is TGTGCCAGCAGCTTTTCCGCGGAGGGGACCTACGAGCAGTACTTC.